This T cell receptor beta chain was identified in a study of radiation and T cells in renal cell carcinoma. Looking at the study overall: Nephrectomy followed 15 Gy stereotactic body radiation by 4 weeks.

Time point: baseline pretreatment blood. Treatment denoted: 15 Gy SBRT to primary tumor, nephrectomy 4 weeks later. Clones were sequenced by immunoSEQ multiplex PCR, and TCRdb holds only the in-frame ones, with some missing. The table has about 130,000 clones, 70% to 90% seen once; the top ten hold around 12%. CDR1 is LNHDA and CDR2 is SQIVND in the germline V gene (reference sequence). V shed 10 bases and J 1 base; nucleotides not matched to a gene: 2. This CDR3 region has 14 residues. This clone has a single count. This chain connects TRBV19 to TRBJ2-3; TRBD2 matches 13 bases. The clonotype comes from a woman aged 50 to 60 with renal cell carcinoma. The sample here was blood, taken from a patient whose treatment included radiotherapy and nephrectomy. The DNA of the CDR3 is TGTGCCACGGGGACTAGCGGGGGCACAGATACGCAGTATTTT. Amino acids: CATGTSGGTDTQYF.